This is a list of T cell receptor beta chains from one sample in a study of cytomegalovirus exposure and HLA in healthy donors. Data came from immunoSEQ multiplex PCR; TCRdb stores just in-frame clones and leaves some out. The sample has more than 130,000 clones; around 78% are singletons. The sequencing input was PBMCs. The receptor source for this set is a male donor in good health and CMV-seronegative. CDR3s leave out the opening cysteine and the closing phenylalanine or tryptophan.

TRBV7-9	TRBJ1-1	ASSIDITEAF
TRBV10-3	TRBJ1-3	AISELVRSGNTIY
TRBV28	TRBJ1-5	ASSPGTGVNQPQH
TRBV6-1	TRBJ2-7	ASNVDRGSHCEQY
TRBV10-3	TRBJ2-1	AIRSLRDNEQF
TRBV7-3	TRBJ1-1	ASSPGSGGGGTEAF
TRBV7-6	TRBJ2-7	ASSLGPTGREQY
TRBV29-1	TRBJ2-3	SVEVRKLTDTQY
TRBV6-1	TRBJ2-3	ASTKGASTDTQY
TRBV15	TRBJ1-5	ATSLGTRNQPQH
TRBV7-9	TRBJ1-4	ASSSSNEKLF
TRBV10-3	TRBJ1-1	AISGSGQRNTEAF
TRBV5-1	TRBJ2-1	ASSLVTSGGRSNEQF
TRBV5-6	TRBJ2-1	ASSPASGRPNEQF
TRBV2	TRBJ2-3	ASSDTGSSTDTQY
TRBV10-1	TRBJ2-1	ASSEVTGTSSTNEQF
TRBV4-3	TRBJ1-5	ASSPNRGHQPQH
TRBV19	TRBJ1-2	ASSINLQGVVYGYT
TRBV25-1	TRBJ1-5	ASSESGPYEPQH
TRBV13	TRBJ1-5	ASSLGGTFNQPQH
TRBV30	TRBJ2-7	AWSAPRQGARYEQY
TRBV13	TRBJ1-2	ASSEGQGVYGYT
TRBV30	TRBJ2-3	AWRGMAGVSTDTQY
TRBV5-8	TRBJ2-7	ASSLYPRDLYEQY
TRBV2	TRBJ1-2	ASSSALGQKKGGYT
TRBV5-1	TRBJ2-5	ASSLPLETQY
TRBV27	TRBJ1-2	ASSRRGYLDGYT
TRBV5-1	TRBJ1-4	ASSLATTNEKLF
TRBV19	TRBJ2-7	ASSNAYYEQY
TRBV5-6	TRBJ2-3	ASKLTPGGAADTQY
TRBV4-1	TRBJ1-4	ASSRWTGEDEKLF
TRBV10-2	TRBJ2-1	ASSEHSYNEQF
TRBV6-6	TRBJ1-2	ASSRHGERDGYT
TRBV2	TRBJ2-1	ASSSQGIFNHNEQF
TRBV7-3	TRBJ2-2	ASRSGTSGELF
TRBV10-3	TRBJ2-1	AISDNIAGGSYNEQF
TRBV19	TRBJ2-3	ASSNPSGGTTDTQY
TRBV7-2	TRBJ2-1	ASSPTSGNYNEQF
TRBV27	TRBJ1-1	ASSSNRGRYTEAF
TRBV30	TRBJ2-7	AWSVGGYSYEQY
TRBV25-1	TRBJ2-5	ASSEAGTITETQY
TRBV4-1	TRBJ2-3	ASSQDRSTDTQY
TRBV14	TRBJ1-1	ASSQVSLRRTEAF
TRBV2	TRBJ2-7	ASKRTGGSYEQY
TRBV18	TRBJ1-5	ASSPGTGIIGQPQH
TRBV7-6	TRBJ1-4	ASSRDRAGTNEKLF
TRBV18	TRBJ1-5	ASSQGQGAFQPQH
TRBV10-3	TRBJ1-1	AISERGQNTEAF
TRBV5-6	TRBJ1-1	ASSLYIRLGLNTEAF
TRBV2	TRBJ2-7	ASSVFRDREISYEQY
TRBV15	TRBJ1-1	ATSRVRAMNTEAF
TRBV5-4	TRBJ2-2	ASSSPRTGITGELF
TRBV30	TRBJ1-1	AWSPPDRQNTEAF
TRBV7-2	TRBJ1-2	ASSLGRGGYGYT
TRBV4-2	TRBJ2-1	ASSQGRRAGVGEEQF